Listed below are T cell receptor beta chains from one sample, sequenced in a study of blood T cell repertoires in COVID-19. TCRdb keeps only in-frame clones here, not all; method: immunoSEQ multiplex PCR. The table shows some 700,000 clones, with 90% occurring only once. The sequenced material came from peripheral blood. These receptor sequences come from a woman aged 18-35 years with acute or convalescent COVID-19. Both conserved end residues are part of each CDR3. The D gene is left open where the match is weak. Size is stated for part of the rows, as once, few or many counts, or as a class when the clone is expanded.

- TRBJ1-2 TRBD1 TRBV29-1 TGCAGCGATTCAGGGGGCGGCTATGGCTACACCTTC CSDSGGGYGYTF
- TRBJ2-1 - TRBV5-1 TGCGCCAGCAGCTTGGAGTCACCCACTACGGATGAGCAGTTCTTC CASSLESPTTDEQFF
- TRBJ2-2 TRBD1 TRBV5-1 TGCGCCAGCAGCTTGGGCCCAGGGGGCGCTAACCTCGGGGAGCTGTTTTTT CASSLGPGGANLGELFF
- TRBJ2-3 TRBD2 TRBV6-4 TGTGCCAGCAGTGTGGCTAGCGGGGGGGCCTCCGGCGCAGATACGCAGTATTTT CASSVASGGASGADTQYF
- TRBJ1-3 - TRBV6-1 TGTGCCAGCAGTGAAGCGGACGGGGGATCGGGAAACACCATATATTTT CASSEADGGSGNTIYF
- TRBJ2-2 - TRBV6-5 TGTGCCAGCAGTTACGAGGTTACCGGGGAGCTGTTTTTT CASSYEVTGELFF
- TRBJ2-7 TRBD1 TRBV4-3 TGCGCCAGCGCCCCCGGGACAGGGGTTGCCGAGCAGTACTTC CASAPGTGVAEQYF
- TRBJ2-5 - TRBV3-1/TRBV3-2 TGTGCCAGCAGCCAGCGACAGGCCCAAGAGACCCAGTACTTC CASSQRQAQETQYF
- TRBJ1-2 TRBD1 TRBV5-1 TGCGCCAGCAGCCCGGGACAGGGTCTTTCCTATGGCTACACCTTC CASSPGQGLSYGYTF
- TRBJ1-3 - TRBV9 TGTGCCAGCAGTGCAACAGGGTTCGAAAACACCATATATTTT CASSATGFENTIYF
- TRBJ2-1 TRBD2 TRBV7-2 TGTGCCAGCAGCTTAGCGCCTCCTCGACTAGCGGGACTTGAGCAGTTCTTC CASSLAPPRLAGLEQFF
- TRBJ1-1 - TRBV7-9 TGTGCCAGCCTTGACGGGGGTCCTGAAGCTTTCTTT CASLDGGPEAFF
- TRBJ1-5 - TRBV19 TGTGCCAGTAGTATATCGGGGGTGAGCAATCAGCCCCAGCATTTT CASSISGVSNQPQHF
few TRBJ1-2 - TRBV4-1 TGCGCCAGCAGCCCTCGGGACGGAGGGAACTATGGCTACACCTTC CASSPRDGGNYGYTF
- TRBJ2-2 TRBD1 TRBV25-1 TGTGCCAGCATTGGGGCACAGGGGGCGCGCACCGGGGAGCTGTTTTTT CASIGAQGARTGELFF
- TRBJ1-1 - TRBV6-5 TGTGCCAGCAGTTACGTGAGGGACACTGAAGCTTTCTTT CASSYVRDTEAFF
- TRBJ2-3 TRBD2 TRBV5-6 TGTGCCAGCAGCTCAGGACTAGTGGCCTGGGGGCAGTATTTT CASSSGLVAWGQYF
- TRBJ2-1 - TRBV19 TGTGCCAGTACCCTGCAAACAGGGCTGAATGAGCAGTTCTTC CASTLQTGLNEQFF
- TRBJ2-2 - TRBV4-3 TGCGCCAGCAGCCAAGAGGTAAGTAGGCGGGGGCGAAGCACCGGGGAGCTGTTTTTT CASSQEVSRRGRSTGELFF
- TRBJ1-3 - TRBV27 TGTGCCAGCAGTTTAAAAGGGGCAGGGGCTGGAAACACCATATATTTT CASSLKGAGAGNTIYF
- TRBJ1-3 TRBD1 TRBV30 TGTGCCTGGAAGGACAGGGGGAAAACTGGAAACACCATATATTTT CAWKDRGKTGNTIYF
- TRBJ1-1 - TRBV24-1 TGTGCCACCACCGGGCCAGGTCGAGCGGGGGGCACTGAAGCTTTCTTT CATTGPGRAGGTEAFF
- TRBJ1-2 - TRBV5-1 TGCGCCAGCAGCTCGGCTCTTCGGGGGAACTATGGCTACACCTTC CASSSALRGNYGYTF
- TRBJ1-2 - TRBV6-1 TGTGCCAGCAGTGAGGTAGGGGGTAACTATGGCTACACCTTC CASSEVGGNYGYTF
- TRBJ1-3 - TRBV6-5 TGTGCCAGCAGCCTTTACAAGGGGTTTGGAAACACCATATATTTT CASSLYKGFGNTIYF
- TRBJ2-2 TRBD2 TRBV2 TGTGCCAGCAGTCCCCTAGCGGGGGGGCCCACCGGGGAGCTGTTTTTT CASSPLAGGPTGELFF
- TRBJ2-7 - TRBV30 TGTGCCTGGAGTGATGGGACAAACTACGAGCAGTACTTC CAWSDGTNYEQYF
- TRBJ1-1 - TRBV7-9 TGTGCCAGCAGCTTACCGGGAAACACTGAAGCTTTCTTT CASSLPGNTEAFF
- TRBJ1-5 - TRBV3-1/TRBV3-2 TGTGCCAGCAGCCCAACTTACAGCAATCAGCCCCAGCATTTT CASSPTYSNQPQHF
- TRBJ1-1 - TRBV5-6 TGTGCCAGCAGCTTGGGCTTGGGGCGAACTGAAGCTTTCTTT CASSLGLGRTEAFF
- TRBJ1-1 - TRBV6-1 TGTGCCAGCAGTGAGTATTCGACAGGATGGACTGAAGCTTTCTTT CASSEYSTGWTEAFF
- TRBJ2-1 TRBD2 TRBV7-9 TGTGCCAGCAGGCTGACTAGCGGGGGGGCCCATGAGCAGTTCTTC CASRLTSGGAHEQFF
- TRBJ1-1 - TRBV19 TGTGCCACCGCACGCCAGATGAACACTGAAGCTTTCTTT CATARQMNTEAFF
- TRBJ1-2 TRBD1 TRBV7-9 TGTGCCAGCAGCCCGGCACCGGGACAGCCCGGCGTAGCGGATGGCTACACCTTC CASSPAPGQPGVADGYTF
once TRBJ2-3 TRBD2 TRBV6-4 TGTGCCAGCAGTGACTCTCCCGCGGGGGGGCGAGATACGCAGTATTTT CASSDSPAGGRDTQYF
- TRBJ2-7 - TRBV4-3 TGCGCCAGCAGCCAAATGCCCTGGCGGGGGCCCTCCTACGAGCAGTACTTC CASSQMPWRGPSYEQYF
- TRBJ2-3 - TRBV24-1 TGTGCCACCAGCATGGGCCTAGCCACAGATACGCAGTATTTT CATSMGLATDTQYF
once TRBJ2-1 - TRBV9 TGTGCCAGCAGCGGCGGGCAGGCATGGGAGCAGTTCTTC CASSGGQAWEQFF
- TRBJ1-6 TRBD1 TRBV4-1 TGCGCCAGCAGCTGGGGACAGGGGAGTTCACCCCTCCACTTT CASSWGQGSSPLHF
- TRBJ2-1 - TRBV6-5 TGTGCCAGCAGACAGGCTCCTCTAACCTACAATGAGCAGTTCTTC CASRQAPLTYNEQFF
once TRBJ2-1 - TRBV30 TGTGCCTGGAGTGTAAGGGCAGGGTACAATGAGCAGTTCTTC CAWSVRAGYNEQFF
- TRBJ2-1 TRBD2 TRBV18 TGTGCCAGCTCACCGAGGCTAGCGGGGACCCCCCTGGATGAGCAGTTCTTC CASSPRLAGTPLDEQFF
- TRBJ1-2 TRBD1 TRBV19 TGTGCCAGTATCAAGACAGGGGACTATGGCTACACCTTC CASIKTGDYGYTF
once TRBJ2-5 - TRBV27 TGTGCCAGCAGTAACCGGGTGGGACTCAAGCCCGAGACCCAGTACTTC CASSNRVGLKPETQYF
- TRBJ2-2 - TRBV5-8 TGTGCCAGCAGCTTGGGGGTAGGAGTGCCCGGGGAGCTGTTTTTT CASSLGVGVPGELFF
- TRBJ1-4 - TRBV30 TGTGCCTGGAGTAGGCGGCAGGGTGTTGAAAAACTGTTTTTT CAWSRRQGVEKLFF
- TRBJ1-2 TRBD1 TRBV5-5 TGTGCCAGCAGCCAGGCTGGGACAGGCATCTATGGCTACACCTTC CASSQAGTGIYGYTF
- TRBJ2-1 TRBD2 TRBV6-4 TGTGCCAGCAGCCAGCGGGGGGGGCATCATGAGCAGTTCTTC CASSQRGGHHEQFF
- TRBJ1-2 TRBD1 TRBV10-3 TGTGCCATCAGTGAGCCGGGACAGGGCGACTATGGCTACACCTTC CAISEPGQGDYGYTF
- TRBJ1-1 TRBD1 TRBV19 TGTGCCAGCGGCCCGGGGACAGGGTACACTGAAGCTTTCTTT CASGPGTGYTEAFF
- TRBJ1-1 - TRBV6-5 TGTGCCAGTTCGGGTTTAACGCCGAACACTGAAGCTTTCTTT CASSGLTPNTEAFF
- TRBJ2-2 TRBD2 TRBV29-1 TGCAGCGTTGAGGGGGGGGCGAACACCGGGGAGCTGTTTTTT CSVEGGANTGELFF
- TRBJ2-1 TRBD2 TRBV28 TGTGCCAGCGTTGGACTAGAGGGGTATCGGTCCTACAATGAGCAGTTCTTC CASVGLEGYRSYNEQFF